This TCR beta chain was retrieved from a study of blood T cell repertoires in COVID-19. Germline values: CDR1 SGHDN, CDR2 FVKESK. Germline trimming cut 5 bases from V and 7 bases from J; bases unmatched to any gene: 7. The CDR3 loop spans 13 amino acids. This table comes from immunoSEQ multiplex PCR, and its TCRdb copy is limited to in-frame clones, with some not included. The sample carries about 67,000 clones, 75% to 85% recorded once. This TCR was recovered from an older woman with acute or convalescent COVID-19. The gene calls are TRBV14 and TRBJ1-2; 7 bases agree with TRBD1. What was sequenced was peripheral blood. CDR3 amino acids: CASSGQAESGYTF. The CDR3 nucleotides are TGTGCCAGCAGCGGACAGGCGGAGAGTGGCTACACCTTC.